This TCR beta chain was observed in a study of patients and donors after allogeneic stem cell transplantation. The length of the CDR3 is 15 residues. Germline V lookup: CDR1 SQVTM, CDR2 ANQGSEA. The V gene end was trimmed by 6 bases and the J gene end by 4 bases; junction bases not matched to a gene: 11. This clonotype was found many times. MiXCR was run by TCRdb on the RT-PCR reads, yielding one entry per CDR3 protein. Seen here are 50,000 to 60,000 distinct CDR3 sequences, roughly 15% observed once, and the top ten hold around 30%. Material for sequencing was blood, either unsorted or a sorted T cell fraction (not recorded which). V gene TRBV29-1 combines with J gene TRBJ1-5, with 8 positions matching TRBD1. The clonotype originates from a human donor who was either an allogeneic HSCT recipient or a stem cell or donor lymphocyte infusion donor (not recorded which). It is not recorded whose cells these are; they may come from a transplant donor. CDR3 sequence: CSVAGGASGNQPQHF. CDR3 bases: TGCAGCGTAGCAGGGGGCGCGAGTGGTAATCAGCCCCAGCATTTT.